One sample yielded the 27 T cell receptor beta chains listed below, sequenced in a study of T-cell reconstitution after alpha-beta-depleted transplantation in children. This sample's TCRbeta library carried unique molecular identifier barcodes. TCRdb re-called the PCR reads through MiXCR, storing one row per CDR3 protein. In the table there are approximately 510,000 distinct CDR3 sequences, around 16% of which are singletons. The sequences come from PBMCs from the stem cell graft donor, collected from the stem cell graft. These TCRs come from a human donor who donated a stem cell graft to a child with acute lymphoblastic leukemia.

The sample holds a few counts of this clonotype. CDR3 loop: CASSTNKGTDTQYF. CDR3 nucleotide sequence: TGTGCCAGCAGCACAAACAAAGGCACAGATACGCAGTATTTT. The chain couples TRBV7-9 to TRBJ2-3; no firm D call. Germline V gene sequence: CDR1 SEHNR, CDR2 FQNEAQ (reference sequence). This CDR3 comprises 14 residues. V lost 5 bases and J 1 base, leaving 10 bases between the germline ends.

The chain recombines TRBV29-1 with TRBJ1-2; D is unresolved. The CDR3 contains 10 residues. V gave up 7 bases and J gave up 8 bases, with 11 bases separating them. Germline CDR1 and CDR2: SQVTM and ANQGSEA. Here the CDR3 reads CSALDPGYTF. The DNA of the CDR3 is TGCAGCGCACTTGATCCGGGCTACACCTTC.

The CDR3 DNA is TGCAGCGTCGCCTCAGGTGACAACTATGGCTACACCTTC. This translates into CSVASGDNYGYTF. The gene calls are TRBV29-1 and TRBJ1-2; D not resolved. CDR3 length: 13 amino acids. Looked up from germline, CDR1 is SQVTM and CDR2 is ANQGSEA. V was clipped by 6 bases and J by 2 bases, with 13 bases between them.

The genes are TRBV25-1 and TRBJ2-2; no definite D call. Germline V lookup: CDR1 MGHDK, CDR2 SYGVNS. CDR3 size: 14 residues. V gave up 1 base and J gave up 6 bases, with 9 bases separating them. This CDR3 reads CASSEFGPPGELFF. The DNA of the CDR3 is TGTGCCAGCAGTGAATTCGGCCCCCCCGGGGAGCTGTTTTTT.

The chain joins TRBV5-6 to TRBJ2-7, with a weak D call TRBD1 (5 bases). Germline CDR1 and CDR2: SGHDT and YYEEEE. The CDR3 extends over 18 amino acids. V lost 4 bases and J lost 1, with 24 bases in between. In DNA, the CDR3 is TGTGCCAGCAGCAGTATAAGGATTCCCGTGACAGCATCCTACGAGCAGTACTTC. This sequence encodes CASSSIRIPVTASYEQYF. Variable domain in full (rest from reference TRBV5-6 and TRBJ2-7): DAGVTQSPTHLIKTRGQQVTLRCSPKSGHDTVSWYQQALGQGPQFIFQYYEEEERQRGNFPDRFSGHQFPNYSSELNVNALLLGDSALYLCASSSIRIPVTASYEQYFGPGTRLTVT.

This clonotype was observed a few times. This rearrangement joins TRBV25-1 to TRBJ2-3; 10 bases are shared with TRBD2. J was trimmed by 14 bases and V by 8 bases; bases with no gene match: 10. The CDR3 is 12 amino acids. Germline lookup yields CDR1 MGHDK and CDR2 SYGVNS. The CDR3 sequence is CASRTLAGVLYF. CDR3 in DNA: TGTGCCAGCCGAACCCTAGCGGGAGTATTGTATTTT.

This clonotype was seen only a few times. The CDR3 DNA reads TGTGCCAGCAGCTTAAGGAGGGAGGGATTCACAGATACGCAGTATTTT. The encoded protein is CASSLRREGFTDTQYF. V and J are TRBV7-8 and TRBJ2-3, with 7 bases that match TRBD2. This CDR3 spans 16 amino acids. The ends lost 2 bases at V and 2 bases at J; junction bases unmatched: 7. The V gene's germline CDR1 is SGHVS and CDR2 FQNEAQ.

The V and J genes are TRBV20-1 and TRBJ2-4; no clear D. CDR1 and CDR2 from the germline V gene are DFQATT and SNEGSKA (reference sequence). The CDR3 covers 14 residues. The V end lost 7 bases, the J end lost 3 bases, and 16 bases lay between the germline ends. CDR3 sequence (DNA): TGCAGTGTCTTGAGTAGCTACGACAAAAACATTCAGTACTTC. The encoded protein is CSVLSSYDKNIQYF.

This clonotype occurred a few times. This chain joins TRBV5-1 and TRBJ2-2; TRBD2 matches at 10 bases. Germline assignment: CDR1 SGHRS and CDR2 YFSETQ. Germline trimming cut 0 bases from V and 1 base from J; bases unmatched to any gene: 3. The CDR3 consists of 17 residues. The CDR3 loop is CASSLEGLALNTGELFF. In DNA, the CDR3 is TGCGCCAGCAGCTTGGAGGGACTAGCGCTGAACACCGGGGAGCTGTTTTTT. The full variable domain, rest sourced from reference TRBV5-1 and TRBJ2-2, is KAGVTQTPRYLIKTRGQQVTLSCSPISGHRSVSWYQQTPGQGLQFLFEYFSETQRNKGNFPGRFSGRQFSNSRSEMNVSTLELGDSALYLCASSLEGLALNTGELFFGEGSRLTVL.

This clonotype was seen a few times. The chain combines TRBV29-1 with TRBJ1-3; D gene unclear. The CDR3 length is 14 residues. Germline V gene data show CDR1 as SQVTM and CDR2 as ANQGSEA. V lost 4 bases and J 2 bases, leaving 12 bases between the germline ends. The CDR3 DNA sequence: TGCAGCGTTGGGTCCGGCATCCCTGGAAACACCATATATTTT. It specifies CSVGSGIPGNTIYF.

Only a few counts were recorded for this clonotype. This chain joins TRBV14 and TRBJ2-1; TRBD2 agrees at 7 bases. CDR1 and CDR2 from the germline V gene are SGHDN and FVKESK. This CDR3 is built from 17 residues. Germline trimming cut 1 base from V and 0 bases from J; bases unmatched to any gene: 6. The CDR3 protein is CASSQGNSGVSYNEQFF. In nucleotides, the CDR3 is TGTGCCAGCAGCCAAGGAAACAGCGGGGTCTCCTACAATGAGCAGTTCTTC.

The chain employs TRBV2 and TRBJ2-1; D not resolved. This CDR3 region has 13 residues. In germline, CDR1 is SNHLY, CDR2 FYNNEI. Trimming stripped 7 bases from V and 2 bases from J, with 9 bases between. The CDR3 region is CASTDFTYNEQFF. The DNA for the CDR3 is TGTGCCAGCACTGATTTTACCTACAATGAGCAGTTCTTC.

V is TRBV5-1 and J is TRBJ2-7; weak D call: TRBD2 (6 bases). The germline V and J ends were trimmed by 4 bases and 3 bases, with 14 bases remaining between them. Germline CDR1 is SGHRS and CDR2 is YFSETQ. The CDR3 spans 14 residues. CDR3 in DNA: TGCGCCAGCAGCGCCGGGACTGAGCGCTACGAGCAGTACTTC. It encodes CASSAGTERYEQYF.

This clonotype was detected only a few times. The chain is built from TRBV24-1 and TRBJ2-7; either TRBD1 or TRBD2 may supply D (5 bases each). V shed 12 bases and J shed 4 bases, with 12 bases lying between them. Per germline, CDR1 KGHDR and CDR2 SFDVKD. CDR3 length equals 11 residues. The CDR3 DNA reads as TGTGCCGCCGGGACGAGTTACGAGCAGTACTTC. This translates into CAAGTSYEQYF.

This clonotype was picked up many times. This chain connects TRBV5-1 to TRBJ1-1; maybe TRBD1 (5 bases). The CDR3 contains 14 residues. Germline V lookup: CDR1 SGHRS, CDR2 YFSETQ. Trimming took 0 bases from V and 5 from J, leaving 11 bases between them. CDR3 residues: CASSLEGSGTEAFF. The CDR3 nucleotides read TGCGCCAGCAGCTTGGAGGGGTCTGGGACTGAAGCTTTCTTT. The entire variable domain, with the rest obtained from reference TRBV5-1 and TRBJ1-1, is as follows: KAGVTQTPRYLIKTRGQQVTLSCSPISGHRSVSWYQQTPGQGLQFLFEYFSETQRNKGNFPGRFSGRQFSNSRSEMNVSTLELGDSALYLCASSLEGSGTEAFFGQGTRLTVV.

This rearrangement joins TRBV12-3 or TRBV12-4 to TRBJ2-2; D not resolved. The CDR3 runs 13 residues. Trimming shortened V by 3 bases and J by 6 bases, and 8 bases separated the two germline ends. CDR3 region: CASSFGPAGELFF. The CDR3 DNA is TGTGCCAGCAGTTTCGGGCCAGCCGGGGAGCTGTTTTTT.

The CDR3 sequence: CAIQGTSGRALNTGELFF. The CDR3 DNA reads as TGTGCCATCCAGGGGACTAGCGGGAGGGCTTTGAACACCGGGGAGCTGTTTTTT. The rearrangement joins TRBV21-1 to TRBJ2-2; TRBD2 was called by the table and not checked on the DNA. TRBV21-1 is reported as a pseudogene. This CDR3 is 18 amino acids long.

V usage is TRBV20-1 and J usage is TRBJ2-2; a weak D match, TRBD1 (5 bases). V was trimmed by 5 bases and J by 0 bases, leaving 13 bases between them. This CDR3 is built from 15 residues. Germline V gene lookup returns CDR1 DFQATT and CDR2 SNEGSKA (reference sequence). In nucleotides, the CDR3 is TGCAGTGCTGCCGCAAGGGGTACGAACACCGGGGAGCTGTTTTTT. This sequence encodes CSAAARGTNTGELFF.

The table lists this clonotype with a few counts. The chain joins TRBV20-1 to TRBJ2-1, with 7 nucleotides matching TRBD2. The germline CDR1 and CDR2 sequences are DFQATT and SNEGSKA (reference sequence). The V and J ends lost 1 base and 3 bases, in that order; junction bases with no gene match: 9. This CDR3 region has 16 residues. CDR3 sequence: CSARVWVGGSYNEQFF. CDR3 nucleotide sequence: TGCAGTGCTAGAGTGTGGGTCGGGGGGAGCTACAATGAGCAGTTCTTC.

V gene TRBV12-3 or TRBV12-4 combines with J gene TRBJ1-2; weak D call: TRBD1 (6 bases). There are 13 residues in the CDR3. The germline V and J ends were trimmed by 2 bases and 7 bases, with 11 bases remaining between them. CDR3 in DNA: TGTGCCAGCAGTTTAACCCCAGGGGCTGGCTACACCTTC. Its protein product is CASSLTPGAGYTF.

This clonotype has a count of ten or more. V usage is TRBV20-1 and J usage is TRBJ2-7; no firm D call. Trimming shortened V by 0 bases and J by 4 bases, and 4 bases separated the two germline ends. The V gene's germline CDR1 is DFQATT and CDR2 SNEGSKA (reference sequence). The CDR3 runs 11 residues. The CDR3 DNA is TGCAGTGCTAGAGATCAGTACGAGCAGTACTTC. Protein product: CSARDQYEQYF.

This chain uses TRBV4-1 with TRBJ1-1; D ambiguous. The CDR3 totals 14 residues. The germline CDR1 and CDR2 sequences are MGHRA and YSYEKL. Trimming left V 1 base short and J 6 bases short, with 12 bases between. CDR3 loop: CASSQGTAIAEAFF. The CDR3 bases are TGCGCCAGCAGCCAAGGTACAGCAATTGCTGAAGCTTTCTTT.

The chain couples TRBV12-3 or TRBV12-4 to TRBJ2-7, with no clear D. V shed 3 bases and J shed 2 bases, with 20 bases lying between them. The CDR3 sequence is 17 residues long. CDR3 in amino acids: CASSFRSTWRRTYEQYF. Here the CDR3 DNA reads TGTGCCAGCAGTTTTCGCTCAACGTGGCGAAGGACCTACGAGCAGTACTTC.

This clonotype occurred a few times. The chain combines TRBV29-1 with TRBJ1-3; possible D gene TRBD1, 6 bases. V lost 1 base and J 11 bases, leaving 27 bases between the germline ends. Germline CDR1 reads SQVTM; CDR2 reads ANQGSEA. This CDR3 contains 17 residues. The CDR3 DNA reads TGCAGCGTTGAAGCAGAAAAGACAGGCGACGTTGGTGGTGCCATATATTTT. Its protein is CSVEAEKTGDVGGAIYF.

This clonotype was observed a few times. The J gene is TRBJ1-2, the V gene TRBV4-2, with 10 bases lining up with TRBD1. Germline trimming cut 5 bases from V and 4 bases from J; bases unmatched to any gene: 10. Germline CDR1 and CDR2: LGHNA and YNFKEQ. CDR3 length: 16 residues. CDR3 sequence (DNA): TGTGCCAGCAGCGCTCGGACAGGGGGACCTGGCTATGGCTACACCTTC. Translated: CASSARTGGPGYGYTF.

The gene calls are TRBV4-1 and TRBJ2-7, with 7 positions matching TRBD1. The CDR3 has 17 residues. J was trimmed by 0 bases and V by 4 bases; bases with no gene match: 12. The germline gives CDR1 MGHRA, CDR2 YSYEKL. CDR3: CASSRFAGTASSYEQYF. The CDR3 coding sequence is TGCGCCAGCAGCCGATTCGCCGGGACAGCAAGCTCCTACGAGCAGTACTTC.

The CDR3 here is CASSLIEGGGLLGEQFF. The CDR3 DNA sequence: TGTGCCAGCAGCTTAATCGAGGGTGGGGGCCTTTTGGGTGAGCAGTTCTTC. The chain joins TRBV7-3 to TRBJ2-1; D is perhaps TRBD1 (6 bases). This CDR3 is built from 17 residues. The V gene lost 1 base and the J gene lost 9 bases, with 22 bases spanning the gap. Germline V gene sequence: CDR1 SGHTA, CDR2 FQGTGA.